These 24 T cell receptor beta chains were all obtained from the same sample, sequenced in a study of T cell changes during pregnancy in multiple sclerosis. Here immunoSEQ multiplex PCR was the method, and the copy in TCRdb shows in-frame clones only, minus some. The table shows over 70,000 clones, with about 93% occurring only once. This sample comprised peripheral blood, obtained in the first trimester of pregnancy. Receptors were obtained from a female donor with multiple sclerosis, enrolled in a pregnancy study.

The chain uses TRBV9 and TRBJ2-1, with D perhaps matching TRBD2 (5 bases). CDR1 and CDR2 (germline): SGDLS, YYNGEE. Trimming took off 3 bases at V and 2 bases at J, with 15 bases between the two ends. The CDR3 runs to 16 residues. DNA of the CDR3: TGTGCCAGCAGCGACGGACCCAGCGGTCCCTACAATGAGCAGTTCTTC. It is translated as CASSDGPSGPYNEQFF.

The chain combines TRBV5-4 with TRBJ1-1, with 9 bases fitting TRBD1. Germline values: CDR1 SGHNT, CDR2 YYREEE (reference sequence). This CDR3 is 14 amino acids long. J gave up 8 bases and V 2 bases, and 7 bases lay outside the gene matches. In nucleotides, the CDR3 is TGTGCCAGCAGCTTTAGACAGGGGGGGTCCGAAGCTTTCTTT. Translation: CASSFRQGGSEAFF.

This clone was observed once. This chain links TRBV19 with TRBJ1-1; 9 nucleotides line up with TRBD1. The CDR3 has 16 residues. Trimming took 6 bases from V and 3 from J; bases not matched to a gene: 11. CDR1 and CDR2 (germline): LNHDA, SQIVND (reference sequence). For the CDR3, the DNA is TGTGCCAGTAGACAAACTAGGACAGGGGCGGACACTGAAGCTTTCTTT. Residues: CASRQTRTGADTEAFF. The variable domain in full, completed from reference TRBV19 and TRBJ1-1, reads DGGITQSPKYLFRKEGQNVTLSCEQNLNHDAMYWYRQDPGQGLRLIYYSQIVNDFQKGDIAEGYSVSREKKESFPLTVTSAQKNPTAFYLCASRQTRTGADTEAFFGQGTRLTVV.

The CDR3 region has the DNA TGTGCCAGCAGCGTAGACCAGGGCCTTACTTATGGCTACACCTTC. As protein: CASSVDQGLTYGYTF. This rearrangement joins TRBV9 to TRBJ1-2, with a possible D match to TRBD1 (5 bases). V gave up 0 bases and J gave up 5 bases, with 14 bases separating them. CDR3 length: 15 amino acids. Germline V lookup: CDR1 SGDLS, CDR2 YYNGEE.

The gene calls are TRBV9 and TRBJ1-1; D is unresolved. Germline CDR1 reads SGDLS; CDR2 reads YYNGEE. The V end was cut by 0 bases, the J end by 0 bases, with 6 bases between. The CDR3 has 14 residues. The CDR3, as DNA: TGTGCCAGCAGCGTAGAGGGAGTGAACACTGAAGCTTTCTTT. Translation gives CASSVEGVNTEAFF.

This sequence joins TRBV29-1 and TRBJ2-1; tentative D call: TRBD2 (5 bases). V was pared by 7 bases and J by 8 bases, with 9 bases between. Germline CDR1 SQVTM, CDR2 ANQGSEA. The CDR3 is 10 residues long. The CDR3 spells CSATGDEQFF. The CDR3 DNA reads TGCAGCGCCACCGGGGATGAGCAGTTCTTC.

The V call is TRBV19, the J call TRBJ2-7; D is perhaps TRBD2 (6 bases). The germline V gene encodes CDR1 LNHDA and CDR2 SQIVND (reference sequence). Trimming cost V 4 bases and J 0 bases, with 10 bases left between them. The CDR3 is 14 amino acids. The DNA for the CDR3 is TGTGCCAGTAGTACACCGGGAGACTCCTACGAGCAGTACTTC. Translation: CASSTPGDSYEQYF. The full variable domain, with the rest looked up from reference TRBV19 and TRBJ2-7, is DGGITQSPKYLFRKEGQNVTLSCEQNLNHDAMYWYRQDPGQGLRLIYYSQIVNDFQKGDIAEGYSVSREKKESFPLTVTSAQKNPTAFYLCASSTPGDSYEQYFGPGTRLTVT.

The rearrangement links TRBV7-2 to TRBJ1-1, with D possibly matching TRBD1 (5 bases). Deletions cut 4 bases from V and 5 bases from J, with 23 bases between. Germline V CDR1 and CDR2: SGHTA, FQGNSA. This CDR3 region has 17 residues. The DNA of the CDR3 is TGTGCCAGCAGCTCACTACGAAGGGGTAAGGGCTGGACTGAAGCTTTCTTT. This translates into CASSSLRRGKGWTEAFF. The variable domain in full, completed from reference TRBV7-2 and TRBJ1-1, reads GAGVSQSPSNKVTEKGKDVELRCDPISGHTALYWYRQSLGQGLEFLIYFQGNSAPDKSGLPSDRFSAERTGGSVSTLTIQRTQQEDSAVYLCASSSLRRGKGWTEAFFGQGTRLTVV.

The sample holds one count of this clone. The J gene is TRBJ2-1, the V gene TRBV2; D is perhaps TRBD1 (5 bases). This CDR3 is 11 amino acids long. V was trimmed by 6 bases and J by 13 bases, leaving 13 bases between them. The germline V gene encodes CDR1 SNHLY and CDR2 FYNNEI. CDR3 sequence (DNA): TGTGCCAGCAGCTATGACAGAGGACAGTTCTTC. Translation gives CASSYDRGQFF.

The V call is TRBV14, the J call TRBJ2-7; no definite D call. Trimming stripped 6 bases from V and 0 bases from J, with 15 bases between. The CDR3 spans 15 residues. CDR1 and CDR2 (germline): SGHDN, FVKESK. This CDR3 reads CASSRGLASSYEQYF. The CDR3 DNA reads as TGTGCCAGCAGTCGCGGCCTGGCGAGCTCCTACGAGCAGTACTTC.

This sequence joins TRBV9 and TRBJ2-2; 8 bases fit TRBD1. CDR3 length: 16 amino acids. The germline V gene has CDR1 SGDLS and CDR2 YYNGEE. V lost 3 bases to trimming and J lost 4 bases; unmatched junction nucleotides: 8. The CDR3 DNA reads as TGTGCCAGCAGCGATAGGACAGGGATTTTCACCGGGGAGCTGTTTTTT. Translated: CASSDRTGIFTGELFF.

The chain uses TRBV18 and TRBJ1-5; weak D call: TRBD1 (5 bases). Germline CDR1 reads KGHSH; CDR2 reads LQKENI. The ends were cut back, 2 bases at V and 5 bases at J, with 10 bases in the middle. The CDR3 is 14 residues long. CDR3 loop: CASSPGAYDQPQHF. The CDR3 bases are TGTGCCAGCTCACCAGGGGCTTACGATCAGCCCCAGCATTTT.

The chain couples TRBV27 to TRBJ2-7; 7 bases map to TRBD1. Trimming at V came to 3 bases and at J to 2 bases, leaving 4 bases not matched to a gene. Germline CDR1 MNHEY, CDR2 SMNVEV (reference sequence). The CDR3 covers 14 residues. The CDR3 DNA follows: TGTGCCAGCAGTTTCCAGGGGGTCGCCTACGAGCAGTACTTC. It specifies CASSFQGVAYEQYF.

The rearrangement links TRBV7-6 to TRBJ1-2, with D perhaps matching TRBD1 (6 bases). Trimming removed 5 bases from V and 6 bases from J, with 10 bases in between. Germline CDR1 SGHVS, CDR2 FNYEAQ. The CDR3 is made up of 12 amino acids. The CDR3 region is CASSEQGHGYTF. The DNA of the CDR3 is TGTGCCAGCAGCGAACAGGGTCATGGCTACACCTTC.

The chain joins TRBV2 to TRBJ2-1, with D maybe TRBD2 (5 bases). Germline V lookup: CDR1 SNHLY, CDR2 FYNNEI. The V end was cut by 4 bases, the J end by 4 bases, with 11 bases between. The CDR3 runs to 14 residues. This chain's CDR3 is CASSVIGGYNEQFF. The CDR3 nucleotides are TGTGCCAGCAGTGTGATAGGAGGTTACAATGAGCAGTTCTTC.

A single count supports this clone. The chain joins TRBV19 to TRBJ2-3; TRBD2 matches at 8 bases. V dropped 8 bases and J dropped 0; count of bases not matched to a gene: 7. Germline CDR1 and CDR2: LNHDA and SQIVND (reference sequence). The CDR3 loop spans 15 amino acids. This CDR3 is CASGGGTTSTDTQYF. CDR3 DNA: TGTGCCAGTGGCGGGGGGACCACTAGCACAGATACGCAGTATTTT.

This clone appeared once. The chain couples TRBV7-9 to TRBJ1-2; D ambiguous. Trimming cost V 6 bases and J 0 bases, with 17 bases left between them. The CDR3 sequence is 16 residues long. Germline CDR1 and CDR2: SEHNR and FQNEAQ (reference sequence). The CDR3 nucleotides read TGTGCCAGCAGTCCGGTTACCCTCCCTGCTAACTATGGCTACACCTTC. It encodes CASSPVTLPANYGYTF.

The gene calls are TRBV7-9 and TRBJ1-1, with D maybe TRBD1 (6 bases). This CDR3 is built from 14 residues. Trimming took off 6 bases at V and 2 bases at J, with 13 bases between the two ends. CDR1 is SEHNR, CDR2 FQNEAQ, per germline (reference sequence). This chain's CDR3 is CASRPGTINTEAFF. The CDR3 coding sequence is TGTGCCAGCAGACCCGGGACAATAAACACTGAAGCTTTCTTT.

In its sample, this clone was seen once. This chain uses TRBV6-5 with TRBJ2-7; D possibly corresponds to TRBD1 (6 bases). The V end lost 7 bases, the J end lost 5 bases, and 12 bases lay between the germline ends. This CDR3 contains 12 residues. Germline V gene lookup returns CDR1 MNHEY and CDR2 SVGAGI. CDR3 sequence: CASNDGTNEQYF. CDR3 DNA sequence: TGTGCCAGCAATGACGGGACAAACGAGCAGTACTTC.

The chain links TRBV5-1 to TRBJ1-2; D ambiguous. The germline V gene encodes CDR1 SGHRS and CDR2 YFSETQ. Deletions cut 0 bases from V and 2 bases from J, with 11 bases between. The CDR3 extends over 15 amino acids. CDR3 sequence reads: CASSLEGAYNYGYTF. For the CDR3, the DNA is TGCGCCAGCAGCTTGGAGGGAGCATACAACTATGGCTACACCTTC.

The chain combines TRBV7-9 with TRBJ2-5; 12 bases agree with TRBD2. Looked up from germline, CDR1 is SEHNR and CDR2 is FQNEAQ (reference sequence). CDR3 length equals 17 residues. The V gene end was trimmed by 1 base and the J gene end by 7 bases; junction bases not matched to a gene: 10. This chain's CDR3 is CASSLEDSSGGAGTQYF. CDR3 DNA: TGTGCCAGCAGCTTAGAAGATTCTAGCGGGGGGGCCGGGACCCAGTACTTC. The full variable domain, completed using reference TRBV7-9 and TRBJ2-5, is DTGVSQNPRHKITKRGQNVTFRCDPISEHNRLYWYRQTLGQGPEFLTYFQNEAQLEKSRLLSDRFSAERPKGSFSTLEIQRTEQGDSAMYLCASSLEDSSGGAGTQYFGPGTRLLVL.

The V call is TRBV21-1, the J call TRBJ1-2; the tabulated D call, TRBD1, remains unverified against the DNA. TRBV21-1 is a pseudogene locus. This CDR3 contains 17 residues. The CDR3 DNA follows: TGTGCCAGCAGCAAAGTTCGGACAGGGGGCTTGGACTATGGCTACACCTTC. Translated: CASSKVRTGGLDYGYTF.

This clone has only one observation. The V and J genes are TRBV5-1 and TRBJ2-3; TRBD2 agrees at 7 bases. The CDR3 loop spans 16 amino acids. V trimming: 3 bases; J trimming: 8 bases; junction bases outside the gene matches: 15. Germline values: CDR1 SGHRS, CDR2 YFSETQ. The DNA for the CDR3 is TGCGCCAGCAGCTCCGGACTAGTGTCCCCAAACGGTACGCAGTATTTT. It translates to CASSSGLVSPNGTQYF.

The chain is built from TRBV11-1 and TRBJ2-2; D is possibly TRBD2 (6 bases). CDR1 is SGHAT, CDR2 FQDESV, per germline (reference sequence). V dropped 3 bases and J dropped 4 bases, with 15 bases sitting between them. This CDR3 comprises 16 residues. CDR3 residues: CASSLYGGVATGELFF. For the CDR3, the DNA is TGTGCCAGCAGCTTGTACGGCGGGGTAGCCACCGGGGAGCTGTTTTTT.